Listed below are T cell receptor beta chains from one sample, sequenced in a study of blood T cells in healthy people across ages. TCRdb ran MiXCR on the 5' RACE reads and lists one entry per CDR3 protein. The data hold 800,000 or so distinct CDR3 sequences, with 25% observed a single time. The sample was also linked to a second study, of T cells of mothers and their children.

The sequencing input was blood. The receptor source for this set is a boy aged 10-17 years in good health. CDR3s include the opening cysteine and the closing phenylalanine or tryptophan. D genes are given only for firm matches. Some rows have no size entry. The others give once, few or many, or a class for an expanded clone.

j_call: TRBJ2-1
clone_size: .
d_call: TRBD1
v_call: TRBV20-1
cdr3_nt: TGCAGTGCTAGACTACAGGGGAGCTCCTACAATGAGCAGTTCTTC
cdr3_aa: CSARLQGSSYNEQFF

j_call: TRBJ2-7
clone_size: .
d_call: .
v_call: TRBV28
cdr3_nt: TGTGCCAGCAGTAACCCTCCCAACGAGCAGTACTTC
cdr3_aa: CASSNPPNEQYF

j_call: TRBJ2-7
clone_size: .
d_call: .
v_call: TRBV6-6
cdr3_nt: TGTGCCAGCAGTTCCGAACCCGGGGGCTACGAGCAGTACTTC
cdr3_aa: CASSSEPGGYEQYF

j_call: TRBJ2-5
clone_size: once
d_call: .
v_call: TRBV4-3
cdr3_nt: TGCGCCAGCAGCCAAGATGGCGCCTACTTCTTC
cdr3_aa: CASSQDGAYFF

j_call: TRBJ2-3
clone_size: few
d_call: .
v_call: TRBV7-2
cdr3_nt: TGTGCCAGCGGAGCCACCACAGGTACGCAGTATTTT
cdr3_aa: CASGATTGTQYF

j_call: TRBJ1-4
clone_size: .
d_call: .
v_call: TRBV21-1
cdr3_nt: TGTGCCAGCAGCAAGTGTGGGTGCTTTGGCGGTGAAAAACTGTTTTTT
cdr3_aa: CASSKCGCFGGEKLFF

j_call: TRBJ1-2
clone_size: few
d_call: .
v_call: TRBV3-1
cdr3_nt: TGTGCCAGCAGCCTTAACAGGGAAATCGGCTATGGCTACACCTTC
cdr3_aa: CASSLNREIGYGYTF

j_call: TRBJ1-1
clone_size: .
d_call: .
v_call: TRBV28
cdr3_nt: TGTGCCAGCAGTCCCCTACAGGGTCACACTGAAGCTTTCTTT
cdr3_aa: CASSPLQGHTEAFF

j_call: TRBJ1-1
clone_size: .
d_call: .
v_call: TRBV19
cdr3_nt: TGTGCCAGTAGTATGGGGAACACTGAAGCTTTCTTT
cdr3_aa: CASSMGNTEAFF

j_call: TRBJ2-1
clone_size: .
d_call: .
v_call: TRBV18
cdr3_nt: TGTGCCAGCTCACCCCCGGGACGAGAGAGGGTATACAATGAGCAGTTCTTC
cdr3_aa: CASSPPGRERVYNEQFF

j_call: TRBJ1-5
clone_size: few
d_call: .
v_call: TRBV12-3/TRBV12-4
cdr3_nt: TGTGCCGGCAGTTTGGGACCCCATCAGCCCCAGCATTTT
cdr3_aa: CAGSLGPHQPQHF

j_call: TRBJ2-1
clone_size: .
d_call: TRBD2
v_call: TRBV5-1
cdr3_nt: TGCGCTTGTCATGACGGGGGGGCCACCTACAATGAGCAGTTCTTC
cdr3_aa: CACHDGGATYNEQFF

j_call: TRBJ2-7
clone_size: .
d_call: .
v_call: TRBV29-1
cdr3_nt: TGCAGCGTTGCGAACGGGAACTACGAGCAGTACTTC
cdr3_aa: CSVANGNYEQYF

j_call: TRBJ2-3
clone_size: .
d_call: .
v_call: TRBV20-1
cdr3_nt: TGCAGTGCTAGAGTACAGGGTAATATACTCACAGATACGCAGTATTTT
cdr3_aa: CSARVQGNILTDTQYF

j_call: TRBJ2-5
clone_size: .
d_call: .
v_call: TRBV29-1
cdr3_nt: TGCAGCGGTGGGGAAACGGGGACCCAGTACTTC
cdr3_aa: CSGGETGTQYF

j_call: TRBJ1-4
clone_size: .
d_call: TRBD1
v_call: TRBV7-9
cdr3_nt: TGTGCCAGCAGCTTAAAGGGGCCCGGACAGGGGCATGAAAAACTGTTTTTT
cdr3_aa: CASSLKGPGQGHEKLFF

j_call: TRBJ1-2
clone_size: few
d_call: .
v_call: TRBV4-1
cdr3_nt: TGCGCCAGCAGCCAAGATTTTCGGAACGGCTATGGCTACACCTTC
cdr3_aa: CASSQDFRNGYGYTF

j_call: TRBJ1-4
clone_size: .
d_call: TRBD1
v_call: TRBV29-1
cdr3_nt: TGCAGCGTCGCGCGGACAGGGGGGTTAGAAAAACTGTTTTTT
cdr3_aa: CSVARTGGLEKLFF

j_call: TRBJ1-2
clone_size: few
d_call: TRBD1
v_call: TRBV29-1
cdr3_nt: TGCAGCGTGGCGAGAGTCGGGACAGGGCCCTATGGCTACACCTTC
cdr3_aa: CSVARVGTGPYGYTF

j_call: TRBJ2-5
clone_size: .
d_call: TRBD1
v_call: TRBV11-2
cdr3_nt: TGTGCCAGCAGTCGTCCCAGGGGGCGGGAGACCCAGTACTTC
cdr3_aa: CASSRPRGRETQYF

j_call: TRBJ1-2
clone_size: .
d_call: .
v_call: TRBV18
cdr3_nt: TGTGCCAGCTCACCGAAGACAGGCCGCCCTCCCAACTATGGCTACACCTTC
cdr3_aa: CASSPKTGRPPNYGYTF

j_call: TRBJ2-1
clone_size: few
d_call: TRBD1
v_call: TRBV20-1
cdr3_nt: TGCAGTGCTAGAAACCTCCGGGACAGTGGATCTGTCAATGAGCAGTTCTTC
cdr3_aa: CSARNLRDSGSVNEQFF

j_call: TRBJ2-1
clone_size: .
d_call: TRBD2
v_call: TRBV7-6
cdr3_nt: TGTGCCAGCAGCTTACACGGGGGGGCTTCCGAGGAGCAGTTCTTC
cdr3_aa: CASSLHGGASEEQFF

j_call: TRBJ2-1
clone_size: .
d_call: .
v_call: TRBV5-1
cdr3_nt: TGCGCCAGCAGCTTGAGGGTGGAGTACAATGAGCAGTTCTTC
cdr3_aa: CASSLRVEYNEQFF

j_call: TRBJ2-5
clone_size: .
d_call: TRBD1
v_call: TRBV6-1
cdr3_nt: TGTGCCAGCAGTGAAAGGACAGGGAAAGAGACCCAGTACTTC
cdr3_aa: CASSERTGKETQYF

j_call: TRBJ1-1
clone_size: few
d_call: .
v_call: TRBV19
cdr3_nt: TGTGCCAGTAGGGCAGTGTCTGGGAGGAACACTGAAGCTTTCTTT
cdr3_aa: CASRAVSGRNTEAFF

j_call: TRBJ2-6
clone_size: few
d_call: .
v_call: TRBV19
cdr3_nt: TGTGCCAGTAGTATCCTCGCTGGGGCCAACGTCCTGACTTTC
cdr3_aa: CASSILAGANVLTF

j_call: TRBJ2-3
clone_size: .
d_call: TRBD2
v_call: TRBV11-2
cdr3_nt: TGTGCCAGCAGCTTAGATCCCCACTGGACTAGCGGGGCAACTAGCACAGATACGCAGTATTTT
cdr3_aa: CASSLDPHWTSGATSTDTQYF

j_call: TRBJ2-5
clone_size: .
d_call: .
v_call: TRBV29-1
cdr3_nt: TGCAGCGTTGACAGGGAGGTGGAGACCCAGTACTTC
cdr3_aa: CSVDREVETQYF

j_call: TRBJ1-2
clone_size: .
d_call: .
v_call: TRBV28
cdr3_nt: TGTGCCAGCAGTTTAAGCACTCTCTACACCTTC
cdr3_aa: CASSLSTLYTF

j_call: TRBJ2-7
clone_size: few
d_call: TRBD1
v_call: TRBV7-3
cdr3_nt: TGTGCCAGCAGCGCGACAGGGGCGGACGAGCAGTACTTC
cdr3_aa: CASSATGADEQYF

j_call: TRBJ1-4
clone_size: .
d_call: .
v_call: TRBV4-1
cdr3_nt: TGCGCCAGCAGCCAAGAAGGGAGGAGTTATGAAAAACTGTTTTTT
cdr3_aa: CASSQEGRSYEKLFF

j_call: TRBJ1-2
clone_size: few
d_call: .
v_call: TRBV20-1
cdr3_nt: TGCAGTGCTAGTGTCCCCAGTTTCGGGGATTGGGGCTACACCTTC
cdr3_aa: CSASVPSFGDWGYTF

j_call: TRBJ2-3
clone_size: .
d_call: TRBD2
v_call: TRBV4-3
cdr3_nt: TGCGCCAGCAGCCAAGACTTCGCGGGAGCAACAGATACGCAGTATTTT
cdr3_aa: CASSQDFAGATDTQYF

j_call: TRBJ2-5
clone_size: few
d_call: TRBD1
v_call: TRBV7-9
cdr3_nt: TGTGCCAGCAGCGCCGGGACAGGGACTCAAGAGACCCAGTACTTC
cdr3_aa: CASSAGTGTQETQYF

j_call: TRBJ2-7
clone_size: .
d_call: .
v_call: TRBV27
cdr3_nt: TGTGCCAGCAGTTTAGCCGGGTCTATCTACGAGCAGTACTTC
cdr3_aa: CASSLAGSIYEQYF

j_call: TRBJ2-5
clone_size: .
d_call: .
v_call: TRBV11-2
cdr3_nt: TGTGCCAGCAGCTTAGCGGCGCTACTGAGCCGGGGAGAGACCCAGTACTTC
cdr3_aa: CASSLAALLSRGETQYF

j_call: TRBJ2-7
clone_size: .
d_call: .
v_call: TRBV7-2
cdr3_nt: TGTGCCAGCAGACGTACGGCAACCTACGAGCAGTACTTC
cdr3_aa: CASRRTATYEQYF

j_call: TRBJ2-5
clone_size: few
d_call: TRBD2
v_call: TRBV7-8
cdr3_nt: TGTGCCTGCAGCCCGTCGGGACTAGCGGAGACCCAGTACTTC
cdr3_aa: CACSPSGLAETQYF

j_call: TRBJ1-6
clone_size: .
d_call: TRBD1
v_call: TRBV5-1
cdr3_nt: TGCGCCAGCAGCCCCGGGACAGGGCTTTCACCCCTCCACTTT
cdr3_aa: CASSPGTGLSPLHF

j_call: TRBJ1-6
clone_size: .
d_call: TRBD1
v_call: TRBV7-2
cdr3_nt: TGTGCCAGCAGCTTAGGGACAGGGGGGTCACCCCTCCACTTT
cdr3_aa: CASSLGTGGSPLHF

j_call: TRBJ2-7
clone_size: .
d_call: .
v_call: TRBV29-1
cdr3_nt: TGCAGCGTTCGCGGCCCGGCGGGATACGAGCAGTACTTC
cdr3_aa: CSVRGPAGYEQYF

j_call: TRBJ1-2
clone_size: .
d_call: TRBD1
v_call: TRBV27
cdr3_nt: TGTGCCAGCAGTGCCGGACAGGGGAACTATGGCTACACCTTC
cdr3_aa: CASSAGQGNYGYTF

j_call: TRBJ2-1
clone_size: few
d_call: .
v_call: TRBV29-1
cdr3_nt: TGCAGCGTTGAGAAGGCAGAGACGTACAATGAGCAGTTCTTC
cdr3_aa: CSVEKAETYNEQFF

j_call: TRBJ2-2
clone_size: few
d_call: .
v_call: TRBV4-3
cdr3_nt: TGCGCCAGCAGCCAGGGGCATGGAGGGGGAACCGGGGAGCTGTTTTTT
cdr3_aa: CASSQGHGGGTGELFF

j_call: TRBJ1-1
clone_size: few
d_call: .
v_call: TRBV27
cdr3_nt: TGTGCCAGCAGTCTCCGAAGCTGGGGTGAGGGTGGCGGCACTGAAGCTTTCTTT
cdr3_aa: CASSLRSWGEGGGTEAFF

j_call: TRBJ2-5
clone_size: few
d_call: .
v_call: TRBV20-1
cdr3_nt: TGCAGTGCTAGAGATGAGACTCGGGTTGGAGAGACCCAGTACTTC
cdr3_aa: CSARDETRVGETQYF

j_call: TRBJ2-1
clone_size: .
d_call: TRBD2
v_call: TRBV20-1
cdr3_nt: TGCAGTGCTAGGGCCCGGACTAGCGGGAATTATAATGAGCAGTTCTTC
cdr3_aa: CSARARTSGNYNEQFF

j_call: TRBJ1-5
clone_size: few
d_call: .
v_call: TRBV7-2
cdr3_nt: TGTGCCAGCAGCCAAGGGGGTACCCAGCCCCAGCATTTT
cdr3_aa: CASSQGGTQPQHF